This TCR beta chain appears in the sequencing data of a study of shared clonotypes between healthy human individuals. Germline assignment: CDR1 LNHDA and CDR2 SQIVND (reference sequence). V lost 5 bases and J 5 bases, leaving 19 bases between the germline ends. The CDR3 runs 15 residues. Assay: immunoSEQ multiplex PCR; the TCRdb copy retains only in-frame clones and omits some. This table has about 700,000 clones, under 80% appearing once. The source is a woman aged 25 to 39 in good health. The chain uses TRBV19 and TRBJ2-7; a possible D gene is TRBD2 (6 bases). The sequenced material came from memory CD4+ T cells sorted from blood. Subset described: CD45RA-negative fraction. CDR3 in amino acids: CASSPPTRSRNEQYF. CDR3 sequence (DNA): TGTGCCAGTAGTCCGCCGACTAGATCCAGGAACGAGCAGTACTTC.